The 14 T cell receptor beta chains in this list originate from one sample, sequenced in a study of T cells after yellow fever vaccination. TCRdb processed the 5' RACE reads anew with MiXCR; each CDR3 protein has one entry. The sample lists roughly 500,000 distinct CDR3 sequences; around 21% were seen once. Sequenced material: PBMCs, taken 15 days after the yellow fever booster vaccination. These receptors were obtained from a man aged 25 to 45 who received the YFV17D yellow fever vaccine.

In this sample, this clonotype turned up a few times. CDR3 loop: CSVTGTGPVGELFF. The CDR3 nucleotides read TGCAGCGTTACCGGGACAGGGCCGGTGGGGGAGCTGTTTTTT. The chain joins TRBV29-1 to TRBJ2-2; 9 nucleotides agree with TRBD1. The germline V gene encodes CDR1 SQVTM and CDR2 ANQGSEA. This CDR3 has 14 residues. Unmatched junction bases numbered 9, after V lost 5 bases and J lost 8 bases.

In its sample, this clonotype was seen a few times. The CDR3, as DNA: TGTGCCAGCAGTTCCGGAGGCCCCTTCTACGAGCAGTACTTC. Protein product: CASSSGGPFYEQYF. The chain links TRBV27 to TRBJ2-7; TRBD2 is a possible D gene (5 bases). The CDR3 covers 14 residues. Trimming removed 4 bases at V and 3 bases at J, with 13 bases between. Germline V CDR1 and CDR2: MNHEY, SMNVEV (reference sequence).

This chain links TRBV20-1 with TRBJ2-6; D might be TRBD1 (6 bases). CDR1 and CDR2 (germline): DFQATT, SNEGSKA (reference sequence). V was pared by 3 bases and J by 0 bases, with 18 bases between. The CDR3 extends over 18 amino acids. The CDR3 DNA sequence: TGCAGTGCTAGCGATAGGAGGACAGCAGCCTCTGGGGCCAACGTCCTGACTTTC. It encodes CSASDRRTAASGANVLTF.

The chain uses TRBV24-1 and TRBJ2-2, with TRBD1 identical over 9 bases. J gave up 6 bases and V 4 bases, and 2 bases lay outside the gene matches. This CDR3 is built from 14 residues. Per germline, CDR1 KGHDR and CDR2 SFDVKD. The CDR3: CATSEGTGPGELFF. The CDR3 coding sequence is TGTGCCACCAGTGAAGGGACAGGGCCCGGGGAGCTGTTTTTT.

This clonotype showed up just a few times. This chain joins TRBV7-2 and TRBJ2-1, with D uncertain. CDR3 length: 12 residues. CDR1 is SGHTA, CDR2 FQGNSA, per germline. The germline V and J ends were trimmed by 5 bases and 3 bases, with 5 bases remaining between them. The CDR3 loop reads CASSPLYNEQFF. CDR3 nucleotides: TGTGCCAGCAGCCCACTCTACAATGAGCAGTTCTTC.

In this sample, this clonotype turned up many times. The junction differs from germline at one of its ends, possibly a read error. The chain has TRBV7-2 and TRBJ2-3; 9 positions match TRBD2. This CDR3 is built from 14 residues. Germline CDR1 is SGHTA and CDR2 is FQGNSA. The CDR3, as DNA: TGTGCCAGCAGCCTAGCGGGAAGGACAGATACGCAGTATTTT. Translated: CASSLAGRTDTQYF. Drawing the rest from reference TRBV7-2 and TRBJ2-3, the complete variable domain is GAGVSQSPSNKVTEKGKDVELRCDPISGHTALYWYRQSLGQGLEFLIYFQGNSAPDKSGLPSDRFSAERTGGSVSTLTIQRTQQEDSAVYLCASSLAGRTDTQYFGPGTRLTVL.

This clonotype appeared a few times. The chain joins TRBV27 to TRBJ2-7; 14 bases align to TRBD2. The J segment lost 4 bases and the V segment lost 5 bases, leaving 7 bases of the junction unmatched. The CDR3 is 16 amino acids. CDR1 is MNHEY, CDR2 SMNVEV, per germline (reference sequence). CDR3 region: CASSPPGLAGVYEQYF. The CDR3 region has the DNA TGTGCCAGCAGTCCACCGGGACTAGCGGGAGTTTACGAGCAGTACTTC.

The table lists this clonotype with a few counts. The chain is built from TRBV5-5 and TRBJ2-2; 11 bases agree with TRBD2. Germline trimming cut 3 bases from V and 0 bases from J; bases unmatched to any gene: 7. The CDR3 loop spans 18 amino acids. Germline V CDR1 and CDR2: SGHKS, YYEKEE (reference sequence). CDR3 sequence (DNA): TGTGCCAGCAGCTCCCGGACTAGCGGGCCTGCGAACACCGGGGAGCTGTTTTTT. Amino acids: CASSSRTSGPANTGELFF.

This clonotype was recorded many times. In DNA, the CDR3 is TGCAGCGTTGGGGGCGGGGGCTCCTACGAGCAGTACTTC. Amino acid sequence: CSVGGGGSYEQYF. The chain links TRBV29-1 to TRBJ2-7; 7 nucleotides agree with TRBD2. The V and J ends lost 4 bases and 0 bases, in that order; junction bases with no gene match: 3. Germline loops: CDR1 SQVTM, CDR2 ANQGSEA. The CDR3 has 13 amino acids.

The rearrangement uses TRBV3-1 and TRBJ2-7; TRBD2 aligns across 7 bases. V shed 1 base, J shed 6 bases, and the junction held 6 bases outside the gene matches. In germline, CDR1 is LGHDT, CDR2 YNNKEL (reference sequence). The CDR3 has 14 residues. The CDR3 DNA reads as TGTGCCAGCAGCCAAGTAGGCTCTAGCGGCGAGCAGTACTTC. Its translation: CASSQVGSSGEQYF.

The CDR3 coding sequence is TGTGCCAGCAGTCGCCGGGACAGGGGCTACAATGAGCAGTTCTTC. It encodes CASSRRDRGYNEQFF. The rearrangement uses TRBV6-1 and TRBJ2-1; 10 positions agree with TRBD1. There are 15 residues in the CDR3. Germline-derived CDR1 and CDR2 are MNHNS and SASEGT. The trim removed 5 bases at V and 3 bases at J, leaving 4 bases unmatched.

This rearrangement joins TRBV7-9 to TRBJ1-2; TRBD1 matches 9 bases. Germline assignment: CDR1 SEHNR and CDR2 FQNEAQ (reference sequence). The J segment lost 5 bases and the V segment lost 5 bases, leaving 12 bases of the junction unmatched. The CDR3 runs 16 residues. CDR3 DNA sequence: TGTGCCAGCAGCCAGACTTTGGGACAGGGTGTTTATGGCTACACCTTC. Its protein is CASSQTLGQGVYGYTF.

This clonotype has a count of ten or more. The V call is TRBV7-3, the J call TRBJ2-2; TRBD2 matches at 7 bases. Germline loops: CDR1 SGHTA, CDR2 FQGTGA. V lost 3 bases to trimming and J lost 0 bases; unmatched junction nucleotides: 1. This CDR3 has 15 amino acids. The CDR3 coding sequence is TGTGCCAGCAGCTTGAGCGGGACGAACACCGGGGAGCTGTTTTTT. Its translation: CASSLSGTNTGELFF.

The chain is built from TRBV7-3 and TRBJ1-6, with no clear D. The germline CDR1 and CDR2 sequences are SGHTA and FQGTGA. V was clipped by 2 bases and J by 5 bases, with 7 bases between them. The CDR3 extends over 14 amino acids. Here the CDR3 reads CASSLAGNNSPLHF. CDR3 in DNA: TGTGCCAGCAGCTTAGCGGGGAATAATTCACCCCTCCACTTT.